A selection of T cell receptor beta chains follows, all from one sample in a study of Ad26.COV2.S vaccination and SARS-CoV-2 variants. Clones were sequenced by immunoSEQ multiplex PCR, and TCRdb holds only the in-frame ones, with some missing. Of about 350,000 clones in the sample, about 88% are singletons; the top ten hold 3% to 4%. This material consisted of peripheral blood, taken in a trial of Ad26.COV2.S vaccine versus placebo. These receptors originate from a person aged 18-65 years who received the Ad26.COV2.S COVID-19 vaccine or a placebo. Both conserved end residues are part of each CDR3. The D gene is left open where the match is weak. Size tells how often a clone was seen (once, few, many) or the class of an expanded clone, and some rows leave it out.

>TRBJ1-1|-|TRBV12-5|once
CASGLRGRGTEAFF
TGTGCTAGTGGTTTGAGAGGGAGGGGAACTGAAGCTTTCTTT
>TRBJ2-7|TRBD2|TRBV13|-
CASSFRASGGEQYF
TGTGCCAGCAGCTTCCGGGCTAGCGGGGGCGAGCAGTACTTC
>TRBJ1-5|TRBD1|TRBV6-2/TRBV6-3|-
CASSYLPDRGFGQPQHF
TGTGCCAGCAGTTACCTTCCGGACAGGGGGTTCGGGCAGCCCCAGCATTTT
>TRBJ2-7|TRBD2|TRBV4-1|-
CASSQDRASGGWSYEQYF
TGCGCCAGCAGCCAAGATCGGGCTAGCGGGGGGTGGTCCTACGAGCAGTACTTC
>TRBJ1-6|TRBD1|TRBV6-1|-
CASSETGTGYSPLHF
TGTGCCAGCAGTGAAACCGGGACAGGGTATTCACCCCTCCACTTT
>TRBJ2-5|TRBD2|TRBV18|-
CASSPRGGVGETQYF
TGTGCCAGCTCACCCCGGGGAGGGGTCGGTGAGACCCAGTACTTC
>TRBJ1-1|-|TRBV3-1/TRBV3-2|-
CASSKETGIMNTEAFF
TGTGCCAGCAGCAAAGAGACAGGTATTATGAACACTGAAGCTTTCTTT
>TRBJ1-5|-|TRBV7-2|-
CASSFQASNQPQHF
TGTGCCAGCAGCTTCCAGGCTAGCAATCAGCCCCAGCATTTT
>TRBJ1-1|-|TRBV11-2|-
CASSLWDMNTEAFF
TGTGCCAGCAGCTTGTGGGATATGAACACTGAAGCTTTCTTT
>TRBJ2-7|TRBD2|TRBV28|few
CASIPGLAGTEQYF
TGTGCCAGCATCCCGGGACTAGCGGGAACCGAGCAGTACTTC
>TRBJ2-2|TRBD2|TRBV18|-
CASSLGLAGALNTGELFF
TGTGCCAGCTCACTTGGACTAGCGGGAGCCCTCAACACCGGGGAGCTGTTTTTT
>TRBJ2-7|TRBD1|TRBV12-3/TRBV12-4|once
CASSGTGAGEQYF
TGTGCCAGCTCCGGGACAGGGGCCGGTGAGCAGTACTTC
>TRBJ2-1|-|TRBV4-3|-
CASSQGELREQFF
TGCGCCAGCAGCCAAGGGGAACTACGTGAGCAGTTCTTC
>TRBJ2-7|-|TRBV2|-
CASSETVLAPRRSYEQYF
TGTGCCAGCAGTGAAACGGTCCTAGCCCCCAGAAGGTCCTACGAGCAGTACTTC
>TRBJ1-2|-|TRBV10-3|once
CAISEVGGYGYTF
TGTGCCATCAGTGAGGTGGGGGGGTATGGCTACACCTTC
>TRBJ1-1|-|TRBV21-1|-
CASSKEDPGVGHGLLDTEAFF
TGTGCCAGCAGCAAAGAGGACCCAGGCGTAGGGCACGGTCTATTGGATACTGAAGCTTTCTTT
>TRBJ1-1|-|TRBV24-1|-
CATLGGMNTEAFF
TGTGCCACCCTGGGCGGCATGAACACTGAAGCTTTCTTT